This TCR beta chain originates from a study of cytomegalovirus exposure and HLA in healthy donors. In the study overall: The 120 or so validation repertoires used a platform that matched the one used for the approximately 620 first-cohort repertoires, as a later analysis reported. Study-level findings and limits: Rare TCR sequences predominated, though certain public TCRs were found in many donors. Cytomegalovirus association was listed for 150 or so TCR beta chains.

Using immunoSEQ multiplex PCR, the repertoire was profiled, and TCRdb retains in-frame clones only, with some absent. The sample has 200,000 or so clones; more than 75% are singletons. Details on this clone: Its specificity is not known.

CDR1 is SGHRS and CDR2 is YFSETQ in the germline V gene. The V and J ends lost 1 base and 5 bases, in that order; junction bases with no gene match: 9. The CDR3 runs 15 residues. Specimen: PBMCs. The clonotype comes from a young man in good health and CMV-seropositive. The chain combines TRBV5-1 with TRBJ2-7, with 7 bases that match TRBD2. The CDR3 DNA is TGCGCCAGCAGCTTGCGGGCGGGAGAGGGCGACGAGCAGTACTTC. This gives the protein CASSLRAGEGDEQYF.